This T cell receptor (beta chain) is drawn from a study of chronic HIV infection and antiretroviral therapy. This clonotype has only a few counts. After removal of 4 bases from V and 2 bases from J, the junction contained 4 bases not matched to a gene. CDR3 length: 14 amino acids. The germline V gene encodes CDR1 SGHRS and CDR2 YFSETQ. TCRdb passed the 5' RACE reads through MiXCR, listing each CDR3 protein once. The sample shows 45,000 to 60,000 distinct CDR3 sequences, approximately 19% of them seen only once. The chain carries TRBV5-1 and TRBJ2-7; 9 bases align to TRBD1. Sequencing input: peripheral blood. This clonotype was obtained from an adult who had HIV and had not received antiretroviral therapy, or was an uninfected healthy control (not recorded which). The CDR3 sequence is CASSPRDRAYEQYF. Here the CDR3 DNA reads TGCGCCAGCAGCCCCAGGGACAGGGCCTACGAGCAGTACTTC.